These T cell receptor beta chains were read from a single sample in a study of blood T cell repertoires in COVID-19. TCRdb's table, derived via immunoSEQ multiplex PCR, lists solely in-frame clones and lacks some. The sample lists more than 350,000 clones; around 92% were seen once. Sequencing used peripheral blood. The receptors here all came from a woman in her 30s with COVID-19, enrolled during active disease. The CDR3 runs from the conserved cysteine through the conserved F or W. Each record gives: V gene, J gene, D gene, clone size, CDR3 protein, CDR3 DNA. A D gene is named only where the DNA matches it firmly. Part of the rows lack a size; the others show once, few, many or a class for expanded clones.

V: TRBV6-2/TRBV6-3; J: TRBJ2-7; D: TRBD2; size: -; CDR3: CASSGRGGTNEQYF; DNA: TGTGCCAGCAGTGGTCGCGGGGGGACCAACGAGCAGTACTTC
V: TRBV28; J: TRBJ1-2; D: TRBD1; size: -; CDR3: CASSPHPLTGSFYGYTF; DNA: TGTGCCAGCAGTCCTCACCCTTTGACAGGGTCGTTCTATGGCTACACCTTC
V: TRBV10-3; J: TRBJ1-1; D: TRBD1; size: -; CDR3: CASLPGQGAAFF; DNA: TGTGCCAGCTTACCGGGACAGGGGGCCGCTTTCTTT
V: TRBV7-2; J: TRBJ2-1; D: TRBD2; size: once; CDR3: CASSFGAGGPYEQFF; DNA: TGTGCCAGCAGCTTTGGCGCGGGAGGGCCCTATGAGCAGTTCTTC
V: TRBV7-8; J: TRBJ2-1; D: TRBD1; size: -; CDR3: CASRKQGASTYNEQFF; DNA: TGTGCCAGCAGGAAACAGGGGGCGAGTACCTACAATGAGCAGTTCTTC
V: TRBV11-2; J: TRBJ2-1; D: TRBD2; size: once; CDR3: CASSSVRSGGPREQFF; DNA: TGTGCCAGCAGCTCCGTGAGATCGGGAGGCCCCCGGGAGCAGTTCTTC
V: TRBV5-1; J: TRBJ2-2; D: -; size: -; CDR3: CASRRSNTGELFF; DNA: TGCGCCAGCAGGAGGTCGAACACCGGGGAGCTGTTTTTT
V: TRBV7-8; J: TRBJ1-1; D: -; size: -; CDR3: CASSSRGMDQGNTEAFF; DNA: TGTGCCAGCAGCTCCAGAGGTATGGATCAGGGGAACACTGAAGCTTTCTTT
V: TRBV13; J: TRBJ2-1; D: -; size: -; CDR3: CASSQRGSDQFF; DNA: TGTGCCAGCAGCCAGAGAGGGAGTGATCAGTTCTTC
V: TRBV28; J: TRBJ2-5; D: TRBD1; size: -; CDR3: CASSFGQGTQETQYF; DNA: TGTGCCAGCAGTTTCGGACAGGGCACTCAAGAGACCCAGTACTTC
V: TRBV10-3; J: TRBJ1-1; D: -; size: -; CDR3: CAIRISGHPNTEAFF; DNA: TGTGCCATCCGGATCTCAGGACACCCGAACACTGAAGCTTTCTTT
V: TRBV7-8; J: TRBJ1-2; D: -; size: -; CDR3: CASSQDSLNYGYTF; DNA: TGTGCCAGCAGCCAAGACAGCCTTAACTATGGCTACACCTTC
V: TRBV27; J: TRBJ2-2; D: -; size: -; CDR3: CASSERGNTGELFF; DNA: TGTGCCAGCAGCGAAAGGGGGAACACCGGGGAGCTGTTTTTT
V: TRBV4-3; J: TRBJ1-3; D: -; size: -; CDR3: CASSLERGGGNTIYF; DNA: TGCGCCAGCAGCCTAGAGCGGGGTGGTGGAAACACCATATATTTT
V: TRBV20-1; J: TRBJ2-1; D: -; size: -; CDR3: CSASAPRRGYNEQFF; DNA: TGCAGTGCTAGTGCCCCCCGGAGGGGATACAATGAGCAGTTCTTC
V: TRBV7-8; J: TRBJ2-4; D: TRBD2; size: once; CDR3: CASSLVAGGPVDIQYF; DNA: TGTGCCAGCAGCTTAGTTGCGGGAGGGCCGGTGGACATTCAGTACTTC
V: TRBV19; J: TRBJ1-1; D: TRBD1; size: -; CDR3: CASSPRGRGTEAFF; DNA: TGTGCCAGTAGTCCCAGGGGGCGGGGCACTGAAGCTTTCTTT
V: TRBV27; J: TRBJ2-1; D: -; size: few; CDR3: CASSLGAGYNEQFF; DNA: TGTGCCAGCAGTTTGGGGGCCGGCTACAATGAGCAGTTCTTC
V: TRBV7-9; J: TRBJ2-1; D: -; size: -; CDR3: CASSLEDRPDEQFF; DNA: TGTGCCAGCAGCTTGGAGGATCGGCCCGATGAGCAGTTCTTC
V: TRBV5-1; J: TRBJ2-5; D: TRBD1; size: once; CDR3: CASSPGTGRETQYF; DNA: TGCGCCAGCAGCCCTGGGACAGGCCGAGAGACCCAGTACTTC
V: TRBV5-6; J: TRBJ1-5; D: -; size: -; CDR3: CASSRTSTGIQPQHF; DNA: TGTGCCAGCAGCCGCACATCTACAGGGATTCAGCCCCAGCATTTT
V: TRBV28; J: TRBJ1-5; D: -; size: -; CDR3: CASSTGGSNQPQHF; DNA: TGTGCCAGCAGTACGGGGGGCAGCAATCAGCCCCAGCATTTT
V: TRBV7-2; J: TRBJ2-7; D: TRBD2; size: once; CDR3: CASSLKMGLAGLDEQYF; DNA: TGTGCCAGCAGCCTCAAAATGGGACTAGCGGGGCTCGACGAGCAGTACTTC
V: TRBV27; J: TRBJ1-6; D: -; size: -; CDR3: CASSQLYRGAILHF; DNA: TGTGCCAGCAGTCAATTATATCGGGGGGCCATCCTCCACTTT
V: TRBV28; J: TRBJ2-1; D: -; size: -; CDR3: CASSPPSGSYNEQFF; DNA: TGTGCCAGCAGCCCCCCCTCGGGCTCCTACAATGAGCAGTTCTTC
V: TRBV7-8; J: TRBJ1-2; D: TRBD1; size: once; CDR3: CASSPRARGLNYGYTF; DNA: TGTGCCAGCAGCCCCCGTGCAAGGGGGCTGAACTATGGCTACACCTTC
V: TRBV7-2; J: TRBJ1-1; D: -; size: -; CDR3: CASSYIWGGNTEAFF; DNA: TGTGCCAGCAGCTATATTTGGGGAGGGAACACTGAAGCTTTCTTT
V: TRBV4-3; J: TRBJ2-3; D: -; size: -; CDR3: CASSQDPGGTDTQYF; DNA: TGCGCCAGCAGCCAAGATCCAGGGGGCACAGATACGCAGTATTTT
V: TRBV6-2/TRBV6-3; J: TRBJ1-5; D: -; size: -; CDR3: CASSSRQGNQPQHF; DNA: TGTGCCAGCAGTTCGAGGCAGGGGAATCAGCCCCAGCATTTT
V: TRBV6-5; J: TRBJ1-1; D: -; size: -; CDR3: CASSYSFRNTEAFF; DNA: TGTGCCAGCAGTTACTCGTTTAGGAACACTGAAGCTTTCTTT
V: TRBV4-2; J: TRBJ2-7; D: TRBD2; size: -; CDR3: CASSQDRGDSGGIYEQYF; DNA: TGTGCCAGCAGCCAAGATAGGGGTGATAGCGGGGGAATCTACGAGCAGTACTTC
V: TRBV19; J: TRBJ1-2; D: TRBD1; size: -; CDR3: CASSVTGVAGYTF; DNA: TGTGCCAGTAGTGTCACAGGGGTTGCTGGCTACACCTTC
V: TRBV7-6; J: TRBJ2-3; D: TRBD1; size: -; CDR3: CASSLVSGGLPADTQYF; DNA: TGTGCCAGCAGCTTAGTGTCAGGGGGCCTCCCGGCGGATACGCAGTATTTT